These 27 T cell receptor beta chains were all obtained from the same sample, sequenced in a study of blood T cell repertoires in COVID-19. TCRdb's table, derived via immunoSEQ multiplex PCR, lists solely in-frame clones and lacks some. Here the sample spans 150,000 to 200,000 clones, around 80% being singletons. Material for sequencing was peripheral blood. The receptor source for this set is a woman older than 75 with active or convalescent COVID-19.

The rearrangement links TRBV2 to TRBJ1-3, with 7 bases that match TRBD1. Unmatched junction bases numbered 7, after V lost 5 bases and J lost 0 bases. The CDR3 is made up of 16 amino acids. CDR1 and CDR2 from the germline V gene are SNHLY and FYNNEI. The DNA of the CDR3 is TGTGCCAGCAGTTCATACAGGGGATACTCTGGAAACACCATATATTTT. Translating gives CASSSYRGYSGNTIYF.

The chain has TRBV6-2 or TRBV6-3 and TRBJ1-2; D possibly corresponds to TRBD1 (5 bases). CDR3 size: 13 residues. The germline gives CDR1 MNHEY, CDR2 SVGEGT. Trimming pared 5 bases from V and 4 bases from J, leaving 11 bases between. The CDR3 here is CASSLGEVYGYTF. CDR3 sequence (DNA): TGTGCCAGCAGTCTAGGGGAGGTCTATGGCTACACCTTC.

Here the CDR3 reads CASSFVTGVAYGYTF. DNA for the CDR3: TGTGCCAGCAGTTTTGTGACAGGGGTGGCCTATGGCTACACCTTC. V usage is TRBV28 and J usage is TRBJ1-2, with TRBD1 matching 8 bases. Per germline, CDR1 MDHEN and CDR2 SYDVKM. The CDR3 extends over 15 amino acids. Trimming at V came to 3 bases and at J to 4 bases, leaving 7 bases not matched to a gene.

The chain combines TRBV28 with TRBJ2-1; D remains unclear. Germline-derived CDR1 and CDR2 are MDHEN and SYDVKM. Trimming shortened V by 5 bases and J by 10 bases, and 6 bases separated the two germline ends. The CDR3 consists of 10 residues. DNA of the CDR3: TGTGCCAGCAGTAGCCGGGAGCAGTTCTTC. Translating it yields CASSSREQFF. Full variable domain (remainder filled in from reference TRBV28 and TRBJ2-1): DVKVTQSSRYLVKRTGEKVFLECVQDMDHENMFWYRQDPGLGLRLIYFSYDVKMKEKGDIPEGYSVSREKKERFSLILESASTNQTSMYLCASSSREQFFGPGTRLTVL.

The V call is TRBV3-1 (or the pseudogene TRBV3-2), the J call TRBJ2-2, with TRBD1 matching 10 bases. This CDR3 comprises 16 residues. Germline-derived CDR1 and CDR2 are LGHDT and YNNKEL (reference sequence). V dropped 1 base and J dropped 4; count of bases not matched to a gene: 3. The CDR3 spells CASSQARTGGTGELFF. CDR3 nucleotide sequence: TGTGCCAGCAGCCAAGCTAGGACAGGGGGCACCGGGGAGCTGTTTTTT.

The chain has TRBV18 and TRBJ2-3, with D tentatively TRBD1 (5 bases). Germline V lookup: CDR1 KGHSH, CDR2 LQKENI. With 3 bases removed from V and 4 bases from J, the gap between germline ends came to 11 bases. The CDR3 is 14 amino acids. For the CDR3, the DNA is TGTGCCAGCTCACCGACAGCCCGGTCAGATACGCAGTATTTT. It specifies CASSPTARSDTQYF.

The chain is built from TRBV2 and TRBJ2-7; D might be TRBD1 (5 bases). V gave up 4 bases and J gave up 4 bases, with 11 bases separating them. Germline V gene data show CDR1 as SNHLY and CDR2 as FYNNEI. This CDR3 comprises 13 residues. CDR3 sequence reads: CASSVQGFYEQYF. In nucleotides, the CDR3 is TGTGCCAGCAGTGTCCAGGGTTTTTACGAGCAGTACTTC.

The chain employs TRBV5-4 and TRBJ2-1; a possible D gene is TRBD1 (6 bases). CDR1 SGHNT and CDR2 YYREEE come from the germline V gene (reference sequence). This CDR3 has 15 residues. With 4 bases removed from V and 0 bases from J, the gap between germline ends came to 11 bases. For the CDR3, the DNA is TGTGCCAGCAGCCCCGACAGGAGCTCCTACAATGAGCAGTTCTTC. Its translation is CASSPDRSSYNEQFF. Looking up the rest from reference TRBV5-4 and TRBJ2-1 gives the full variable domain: ETGVTQSPTHLIKTRGQQVTLRCSSQSGHNTVSWYQQALGQGPQFIFQYYREEENGRGNFPPRFSGLQFPNYSSELNVNALELDDSALYLCASSPDRSSYNEQFFGPGTRLTVL.

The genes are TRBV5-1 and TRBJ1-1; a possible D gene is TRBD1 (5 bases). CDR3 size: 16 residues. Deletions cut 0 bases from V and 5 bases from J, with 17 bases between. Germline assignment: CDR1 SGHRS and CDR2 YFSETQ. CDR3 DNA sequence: TGCGCCAGCAGCTTGGCGATTGGGGACGCGGGGACTGAAGCTTTCTTT. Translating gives CASSLAIGDAGTEAFF.

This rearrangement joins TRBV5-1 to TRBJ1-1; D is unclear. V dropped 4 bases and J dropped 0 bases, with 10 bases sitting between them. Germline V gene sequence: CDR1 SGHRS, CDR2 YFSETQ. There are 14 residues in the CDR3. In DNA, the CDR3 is TGCGCCAGCAGCGCAGTTGGTGTGAACACTGAAGCTTTCTTT. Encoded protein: CASSAVGVNTEAFF.

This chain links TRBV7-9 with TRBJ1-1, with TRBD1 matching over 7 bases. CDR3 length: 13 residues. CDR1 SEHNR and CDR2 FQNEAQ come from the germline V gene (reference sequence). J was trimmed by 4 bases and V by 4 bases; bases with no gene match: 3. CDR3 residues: CASSSGGLTEAFF. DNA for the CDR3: TGTGCCAGCAGCTCAGGGGGTCTCACTGAAGCTTTCTTT. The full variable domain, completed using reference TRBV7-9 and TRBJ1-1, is DTGVSQNPRHKITKRGQNVTFRCDPISEHNRLYWYRQTLGQGPEFLTYFQNEAQLEKSRLLSDRFSAERPKGSFSTLEIQRTEQGDSAMYLCASSSGGLTEAFFGQGTRLTVV.

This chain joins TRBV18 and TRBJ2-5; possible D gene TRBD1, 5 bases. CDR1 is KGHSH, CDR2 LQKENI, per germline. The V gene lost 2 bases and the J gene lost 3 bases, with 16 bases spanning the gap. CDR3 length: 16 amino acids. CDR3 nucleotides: TGTGCCAGCTCACCAGGAATAATCCAGGGTGAAGAGACCCAGTACTTC. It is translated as CASSPGIIQGEETQYF.

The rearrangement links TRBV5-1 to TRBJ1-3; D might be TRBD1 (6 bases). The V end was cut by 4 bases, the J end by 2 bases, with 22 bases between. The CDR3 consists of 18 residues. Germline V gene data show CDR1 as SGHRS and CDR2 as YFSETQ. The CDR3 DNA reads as TGCGCCAGCAGCCCCTTCTTGGGGGCTACCACTCCTGGAAACACCATATATTTT. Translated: CASSPFLGATTPGNTIYF.

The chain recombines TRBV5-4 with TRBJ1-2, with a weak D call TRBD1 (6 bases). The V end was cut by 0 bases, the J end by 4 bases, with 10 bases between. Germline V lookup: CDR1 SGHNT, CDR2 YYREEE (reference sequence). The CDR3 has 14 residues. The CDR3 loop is CASSLGQEIYGYTF. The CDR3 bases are TGTGCCAGCAGCTTGGGACAGGAGATCTATGGCTACACCTTC.

CDR3 region: CASSLGASTGELFF. CDR3 DNA: TGTGCCAGCAGCTTAGGGGCGTCGACAGGGGAGCTGTTTTTT. The chain recombines TRBV11-2 with TRBJ2-2; D remains unclear. The CDR3 covers 14 residues. In germline, CDR1 is SGHAT, CDR2 FQNNGV. V was pared by 1 base and J by 8 bases, with 11 bases between. Combining the CDR3 with reference TRBV11-2 and TRBJ2-2 gives the whole variable domain EAGVAQSPRYKIIEKRQSVAFWCNPISGHATLYWYQQILGQGPKLLIQFQNNGVVDDSQLPKDRFSAERLKGVDSTLKIQPAKLEDSAVYLCASSLGASTGELFFGEGSRLTVL.

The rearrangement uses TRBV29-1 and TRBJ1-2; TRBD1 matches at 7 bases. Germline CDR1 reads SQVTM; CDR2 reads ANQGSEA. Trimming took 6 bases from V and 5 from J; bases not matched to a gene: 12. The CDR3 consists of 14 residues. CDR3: CSVGRGTDLYGYTF. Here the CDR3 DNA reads TGCAGCGTCGGAAGAGGGACAGACCTATATGGCTACACCTTC.

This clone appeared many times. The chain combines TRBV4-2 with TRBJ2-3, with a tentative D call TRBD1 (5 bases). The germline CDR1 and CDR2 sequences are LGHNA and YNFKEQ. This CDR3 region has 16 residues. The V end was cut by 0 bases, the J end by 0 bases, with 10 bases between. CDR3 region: CASSQEGAASTDTQYF. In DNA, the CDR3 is TGTGCCAGCAGCCAAGAAGGGGCAGCGAGCACAGATACGCAGTATTTT.

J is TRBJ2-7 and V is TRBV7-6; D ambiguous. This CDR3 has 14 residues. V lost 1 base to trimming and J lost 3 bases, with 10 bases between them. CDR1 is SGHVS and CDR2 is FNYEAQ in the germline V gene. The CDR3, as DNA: TGTGCCAGCAGCTTAGAGGCAGCGAGCTACGAGCAGTACTTC. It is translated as CASSLEAASYEQYF.

CDR3 DNA: TGTGCCAGCCGAGACACCCAGGCTCCTGGAAACACCATATATTTT. It specifies CASRDTQAPGNTIYF. The chain is built from TRBV28 and TRBJ1-3; D is uncertain. CDR3 length: 15 residues. Germline lookup yields CDR1 MDHEN and CDR2 SYDVKM. The germline V and J ends were trimmed by 8 bases and 2 bases, with 16 bases remaining between them.

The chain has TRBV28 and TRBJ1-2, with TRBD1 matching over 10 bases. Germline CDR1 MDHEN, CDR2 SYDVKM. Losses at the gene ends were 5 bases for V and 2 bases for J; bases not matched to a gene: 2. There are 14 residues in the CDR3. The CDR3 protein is CASSPGQGNYGYTF. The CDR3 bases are TGTGCCAGCAGTCCGGGACAGGGGAACTATGGCTACACCTTC.

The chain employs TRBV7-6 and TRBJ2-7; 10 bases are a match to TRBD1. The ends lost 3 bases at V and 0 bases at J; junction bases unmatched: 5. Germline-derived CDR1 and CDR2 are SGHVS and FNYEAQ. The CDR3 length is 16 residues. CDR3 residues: CASSLTGGSYSYEQYF. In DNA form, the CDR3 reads TGTGCCAGCAGCTTGACAGGGGGCTCTTACTCCTACGAGCAGTACTTC.

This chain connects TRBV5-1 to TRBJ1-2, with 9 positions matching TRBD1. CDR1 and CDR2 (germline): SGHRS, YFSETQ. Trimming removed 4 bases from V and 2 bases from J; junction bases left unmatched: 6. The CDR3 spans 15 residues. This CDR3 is CASSPGQGLNYGYTF. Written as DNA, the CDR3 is TGCGCCAGCAGCCCGGGACAGGGCTTAAACTATGGCTACACCTTC.

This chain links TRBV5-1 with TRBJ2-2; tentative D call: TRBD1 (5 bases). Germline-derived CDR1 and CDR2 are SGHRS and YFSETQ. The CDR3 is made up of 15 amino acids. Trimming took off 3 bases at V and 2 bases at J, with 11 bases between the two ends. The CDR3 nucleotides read TGCGCCAGCAGCTCGACCCAGGGAAACACCGGGGAGCTGTTTTTT. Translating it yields CASSSTQGNTGELFF.

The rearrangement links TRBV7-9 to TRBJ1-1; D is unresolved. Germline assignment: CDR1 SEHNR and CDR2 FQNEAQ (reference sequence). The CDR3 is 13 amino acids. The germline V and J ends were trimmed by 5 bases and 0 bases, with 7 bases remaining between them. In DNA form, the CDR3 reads TGTGCCAGCAGCGTTAGCTTGAACACTGAAGCTTTCTTT. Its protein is CASSVSLNTEAFF.

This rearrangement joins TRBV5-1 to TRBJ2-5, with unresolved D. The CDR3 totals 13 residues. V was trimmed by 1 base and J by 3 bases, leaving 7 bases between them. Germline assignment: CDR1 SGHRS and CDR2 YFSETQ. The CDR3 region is CASSLWAEETQYF. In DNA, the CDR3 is TGCGCCAGCAGCTTGTGGGCTGAAGAGACCCAGTACTTC.

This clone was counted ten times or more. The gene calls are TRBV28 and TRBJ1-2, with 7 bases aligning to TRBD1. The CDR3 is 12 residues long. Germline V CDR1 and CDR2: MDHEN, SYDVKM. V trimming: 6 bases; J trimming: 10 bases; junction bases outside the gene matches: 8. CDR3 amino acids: CASRDADRAYTF. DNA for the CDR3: TGTGCCAGCAGGGACGCAGACAGGGCCTACACCTTC.

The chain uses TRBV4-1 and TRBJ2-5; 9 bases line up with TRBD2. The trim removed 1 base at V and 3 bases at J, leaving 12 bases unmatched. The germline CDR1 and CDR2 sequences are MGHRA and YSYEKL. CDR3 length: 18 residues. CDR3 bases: TGCGCCAGCAGCCAAGTCGGTTCTTCCCTAGCGGGGAAAGAGACCCAGTACTTC. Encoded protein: CASSQVGSSLAGKETQYF.